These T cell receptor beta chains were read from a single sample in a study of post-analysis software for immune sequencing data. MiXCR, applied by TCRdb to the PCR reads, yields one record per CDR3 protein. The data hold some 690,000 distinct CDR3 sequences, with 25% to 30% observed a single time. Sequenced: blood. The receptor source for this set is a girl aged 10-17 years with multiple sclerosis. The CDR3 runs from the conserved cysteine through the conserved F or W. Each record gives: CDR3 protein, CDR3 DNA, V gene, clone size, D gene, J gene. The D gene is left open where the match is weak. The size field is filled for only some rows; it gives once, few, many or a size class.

CASANRGSRYF	TGTGCCAGCGCAAATCGCGGCTCACGGTATTTT	TRBV27	-	-	TRBJ2-3
CASRTNPGGPISGTDTQYF	TGTGCCAGCCGAACGAACCCGGGGGGGCCCATTTCCGGCACAGATACGCAGTATTTT	TRBV7-9	few	TRBD2	TRBJ2-3
CARPGVRRTDTQYF	TGTGCCAGACCAGGGGTTAGGCGCACAGATACGCAGTATTTT	TRBV2	few	-	TRBJ2-3
CASSFGTRTTNYGYTF	TGCGCCAGCAGCTTCGGGACACGGACAACTAACTATGGCTACACCTTC	TRBV5-1	-	-	TRBJ1-2
CAGPPGRNYGYTF	TGTGCCGGGCCCCCGGGACGGAACTATGGCTACACCTTC	TRBV7-2	-	-	TRBJ1-2
CASRPGPSGNTIYF	TGTGCCAGCAGGCCGGGACCTTCTGGAAACACCATATATTTT	TRBV7-9	-	-	TRBJ1-3
CASSSGSSAGETQYF	TGTGCCAGCAGCTCCGGTTCGTCCGCCGGGGAGACCCAGTACTTC	TRBV6-6	few	-	TRBJ2-5
CSARGGLQGNYSNQPQHF	TGCAGTGCTAGAGGGGGTTTACAGGGGAACTATAGCAATCAGCCCCAGCATTTT	TRBV20-1	once	TRBD1	TRBJ1-5
CASSDWGRRGGSGANVLTF	TGTGCCAGCAGTGATTGGGGCAGGAGGGGTGGTTCCGGGGCCAACGTCCTGACTTTC	TRBV6-4	-	-	TRBJ2-6
CASSCRTSGRSYNEQFF	TGTGCCAGCAGTTGCAGGACTAGCGGCCGCTCCTACAATGAGCAGTTCTTC	TRBV6-4	few	TRBD2	TRBJ2-1
CASSLSGGGGNTDTQYF	TGTGCCAGCAGTTTATCCGGTGGCGGGGGCAACACAGATACGCAGTATTTT	TRBV27	-	-	TRBJ2-3
CASSQDLGQSSYEQYF	TGCGCCAGCAGCCAAGATTTGGGACAATCGAGCTACGAGCAGTACTTC	TRBV4-3	few	-	TRBJ2-7
CASSSRGLTYEQYF	TGTGCCAGCAGCTCCCGGGGGCTGACCTACGAGCAGTACTTC	TRBV7-8	-	-	TRBJ2-7
CSVTTGDTYAQYF	TGCAGCGTTACTACCGGGGATACCTACGCGCAGTATTTT	TRBV29-1	few	-	TRBJ2-3
CAISEGPAGGREQYF	TGTGCCATCAGTGAGGGCCCAGCGGGAGGAAGGGAGCAGTACTTC	TRBV10-3	-	TRBD2	TRBJ2-7
CASSVLQGANEKLFF	TGTGCCAGCAGCGTTCTACAGGGGGCGAATGAAAAACTGTTTTTT	TRBV7-2	-	TRBD1	TRBJ1-4
CSVDERVGGEQYF	TGCAGCGTTGATGAAAGGGTCGGTGGCGAGCAGTACTTC	TRBV29-1	-	-	TRBJ2-7
CSARDFIGGTEAFF	TGCAGTGCTAGAGATTTCATAGGGGGCACTGAAGCTTTCTTT	TRBV20-1	-	-	TRBJ1-1
CASSHDRGYNQPQHF	TGTGCCAGCAGTCACGACAGGGGGTACAATCAGCCCCAGCATTTT	TRBV6-2/TRBV6-3	-	TRBD1	TRBJ1-5
CASSLGALTYGYTF	TGTGCCAGCAGCTTAGGGGCACTGACGTATGGCTACACCTTC	TRBV13	-	-	TRBJ1-2